This TCR beta chain emerged from a study of cytomegalovirus exposure and HLA in healthy donors (dated by TCRdb to the late 2010s). Notes on the research overall: An earlier analysis of some 600 of the donors reported roughly 300 Gb of sequence data and approximately 120 million unique TCR beta sequences obtained from around 180 million T cells. A separate validation cohort of about 110 different subjects was used in addition to the approximately 700-subject first cohort. The T cell repertoires of roughly 660 subjects were profiled by immunosequencing and related to cytomegalovirus serostatus. Rather than using new phenotypic data, the later analysis identified candidate immune exposures from TCR beta sequences and from how often those sequences occurred across donors. Class I and class II HLA loci were covered by the typing at four-digit resolution. The genetic ancestry cluster associated with self-reported Caucasian donors included 65% to 90% of the roughly 360 genotyped donors. Because of strong linkage in the cohort, five DR-DQ haplotypes were treated as single units for association and clustering. In a later genetic analysis, genome-wide SNP genotypes for about 60% of the 666 donors were used, and that subset was treated as a discovery cohort. An early release covering 550 to 700 HLA-typed donors comprised approximately 290 gigabases of sequencing data and tens of millions of unique TCR sequences. The study aimed to test whether cataloging public T cell receptors could reveal signatures of past pathogen exposure. Across some 400 genotyped donors of the cohort, an average of roughly 200,000 unique TCR beta nucleotide sequences per donor were sequenced, and approximately 17% of those sequences were non-productive. The study combined high-throughput TCR immunosequencing, statistical association of individual TCRs with disease status, and machine learning to predict cytomegalovirus infection status. Donor age, sex, ethnicity and CMV serostatus were collected together with the repertoire data. In an earlier analysis of 500 to 650 of the donors, high-throughput TCR beta sequencing was used to judge whether each TCR beta V gene segment behaved as functional or pseudogenic. Typing coverage varied by locus: 629-630 donors for A, B, C, DRB1 and DQB1; roughly 510 for DQA1; approximately 610 for DPA1; 450 to 480 for DPB1. To study patterns of TCR occurrence, a later analysis re-analyzed previously published TCR beta repertoires from 700 or so donors and added high-resolution HLA genotyping. Every discovery cohort repertoire had been produced on one sequencing platform.

In total, around 600 healthy bone marrow donors made up the cohort. At the time of sampling, all cohort members were nominally healthy, though unrecorded immune exposures were likely present. The donor was CMV seronegative and was included in the group of a few hundred seronegative cohort members. A peripheral blood sample was collected from each donor, and TCR beta sequencing was performed on peripheral blood mononuclear cells. The Qiagen DNeasy Blood Extraction Kit was used to extract genomic DNA from the blood cell samples. Receptor amplification or capture employed the immunoSEQ multiplex PCR assay. A mixture of 60 forward primers for TCR Vbeta segments and 13 reverse primers for TCR Jbeta segments was used in the multiplex PCR. Amplification of the CDR3 region of rearranged TCR beta genes was performed with a multiplex PCR assay on genomic DNA. Amplified TCR beta libraries were sequenced as 87-base-pair reads on the Illumina HiSeq System. Regarding the original processing steps: A later analysis tallied about 77 million unique TCR beta chains across the 640 or so repertoires, and about 10 million of those chains were shared by two or more donors. Raw reads were error-corrected and collapsed into unique sequences with a nearest-neighbor algorithm that merged closely related sequences to remove PCR and sequencing errors. V, D and J gene segments were assigned by aligning CDR3 sequences to IMGT reference sequences. Each retained sequence needed at least a six-nucleotide match to both a V gene segment and a J gene segment. A rearrangement was called productive if the CDR3 had no stop codons and remained in frame with V and J, and every other rearrangement was called non-productive. CDR3 was defined by IMGT convention, running from the second conserved V-encoded cysteine to the conserved J-encoded phenylalanine. In an earlier analysis of just under 600 of the donors, sequences lacking an unambiguous match to a single V gene segment were excluded. An earlier analysis of 500 to 700 of the donors classified V segments as functional when productive rearrangements were above 56.7% and as segregating when the standard deviation between donors was above 5%. A statistical classification framework was built to diagnose cytomegalovirus status from the catalog of TCR beta chain sequences. In a later analysis, V and J genes were assigned by comparing TCR nucleotide sequences against IMGT/GENE-DB human TR gene sequences. A later analysis assigned CDR3 sequences and most-parsimonious VDJ recombination scenarios with the TCRdist pipeline. In a later analysis, each TCR beta chain was defined by its CDR3 amino acid sequence together with its V-gene family, and reads lacking a unique V-gene family were excluded. In a later analysis, 450 to 600 highly shared, low-generation-probability nucleotide sequences were removed to address suspected cross-contamination and a sequencing artifact. In a later analysis, a clonal expansion index was calculated for each public chain from normalized within-repertoire ranks of inferred template counts. In a later analysis, generation probabilities were computed using a VDJ recombination model fitted to out-of-frame rearrangements, and the results were checked against IGoR. In a later analysis, hypergeometric tests were used to score TCR-TCR, TCR-HLA and TCR-CMV co-occurrence, with a repertoire-size bias correction applied to TCR pairs. To estimate false discovery rates, a later analysis permuted the HLA or CMV assignments 20 times. In a later analysis, co-occurring TCRs were grouped using DBSCAN, and TCRdist sequence similarity was added for clustering within HLA-allele-positive subsets. Repertoires with fewer than 30,000 or more than 120,000 public chains were left out of co-occurrence clustering, as were five repertoires with anomalous nucleotide sharing. TCRdb took this table from immuneACCESS and kept in-frame rearrangements with V and J called. Such tables lack part of the clones; where checked against another copy, unresolved V genes explain under half of the gap, and the rest is unexplained. The V and J calls and clone size come from that table; D and trimming were worked out from the DNA. Recorded for this sample are some 100,000 clones; approximately 80% of them occurred a single time. The ten largest clones represent roughly 1.2% of the sample.

The CDR3 goes from the cysteine to the phenylalanine over 15 residues. The only DNA kept is the CDR3, 45 bases in frame from the first base. The junction shows trimming of 3 bases on V and 3 bases on J, plus 14 bases between the germline ends. CDR1 and CDR2 (MNHEY, SVGAGI) derive from the germline V gene. This clone was seen a few times. Its antigen specificity is not known. No quality values exist for individual bases; no much larger clone is one base distant. Overall study outcomes, separate from this receptor: Cytomegalovirus status was reported to be diagnosed by the classifier with high specificity and sensitivity in both the original and validation cohorts. Correlated functional status among segregating V segments might be attributable to linkage disequilibrium, but an unknown experimental factor could not be ruled out. According to a later genetic analysis, donors in an Asian-associated ancestry cluster had fewer N-insertions in productive TCRs than the roughly 700-donor mean. Most TCR sequences were seen in very few donors, while some public TCRs were found in many individuals. A group of highly shared sequence variants was considered likely to be a technical artifact of the sequencing pipeline. It was suggested by the authors that the approach could potentially be generalized to other disease states and immunological phenotypes. Sequencing depth was assumed to be roughly uniform across donors in the presence/absence analyses, though that assumption may not hold. In vitro tests confirmed that a few of the cytomegalovirus-associated TCR beta chains recognize cytomegalovirus antigens. Most CMV-associated TCR beta chains appeared to be HLA-restricted in a later analysis, and the HLA associations seemed to be driven largely by CMV exposure. Because counts were too low, roughly 18 rarely observed V segments, including chromosome 9 orphons, were left out of the earlier analysis of several hundred of the donors. The study gave a list of 150 to 200 TCR beta chains associated with cytomegalovirus. An earlier analysis of several hundred of the donors showed that most TCR beta V segments appeared in productive rearrangements either about 87% or about 30% of the time, which broadly matched IMGT annotations. A later analysis associated 16,951 TCR beta sequences with specific HLA alleles at a false discovery rate of 0.05. Some IMGT-functional V segments, including TRBV6-2 and TRBV6-3, could not be told apart with the 87-base-pair reads, so those segments were excluded. Immune exposure information for the cohort was limited to CMV serostatus. In a later analysis, several top co-occurrence clusters were reported to appear linked to parvovirus B19, influenza, CMV and Epstein-Barr virus. A further reported finding was that TCR beta sequences accurately predicted the HLA-A and HLA-B alleles for most subjects in the first cohort. In this cohort, only TCR beta chains were sequenced, and detectable features were limited by the absence of alpha or paired-chain data. V-gene and J-gene trimming of TCR beta chains was associated with a missense DCLRE1C variant in a later genetic analysis, and the association was replicated in an independent cohort. In a later analysis, HLA-associated TCR beta chains were found to be more clonally expanded and to have lower generation probabilities than equally common non-associated chains. When HLA alleles, especially DR and DQ, strongly co-occurred, TCR associations were difficult to assign to individual alleles. HLA typing was unavailable for some donors at each locus, so association tests used only the typed subset. In a later analysis, the rate of TCR association differed among HLA loci, with DRB1 alleles having the most associated TCRs and HLA-C alleles having the fewest.

This TCR came from a woman between 18 and 29 years old in good health and CMV-seronegative. Sequencing was performed on PBMCs. Recombination linked TRBV6-5 to TRBJ1-1, with the D gene not clear enough to name. CDR3 sequence: CASSYRYRRDTEAFF. The base sequence is TGTGCCAGCAGTTATCGTTACCGCCGGGACACTGAAGCTTTCTTT.